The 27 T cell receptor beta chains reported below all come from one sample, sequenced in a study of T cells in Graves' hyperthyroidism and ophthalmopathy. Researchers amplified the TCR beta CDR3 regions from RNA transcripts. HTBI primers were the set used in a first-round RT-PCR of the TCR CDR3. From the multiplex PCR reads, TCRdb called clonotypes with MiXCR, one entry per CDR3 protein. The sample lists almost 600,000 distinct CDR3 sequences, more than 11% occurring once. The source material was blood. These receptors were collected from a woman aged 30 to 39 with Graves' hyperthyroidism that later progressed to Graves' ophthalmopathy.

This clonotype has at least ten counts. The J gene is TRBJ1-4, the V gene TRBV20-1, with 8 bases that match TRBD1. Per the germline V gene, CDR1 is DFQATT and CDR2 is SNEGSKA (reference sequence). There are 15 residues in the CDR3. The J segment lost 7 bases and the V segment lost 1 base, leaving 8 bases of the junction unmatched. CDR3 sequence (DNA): TGCAGTGCTAGAGCCCCGCAGGGGGCAGGTGAAAAACTGTTTTTT. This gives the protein CSARAPQGAGEKLFF.

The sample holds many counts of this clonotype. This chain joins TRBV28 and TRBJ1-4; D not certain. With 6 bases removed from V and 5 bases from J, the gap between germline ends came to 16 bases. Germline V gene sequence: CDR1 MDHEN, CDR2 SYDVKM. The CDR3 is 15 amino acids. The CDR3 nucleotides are TGTGCCAGCAGCTCGGGCCTCTGGGGAAATGAAAAACTGTTTTTT. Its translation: CASSSGLWGNEKLFF.

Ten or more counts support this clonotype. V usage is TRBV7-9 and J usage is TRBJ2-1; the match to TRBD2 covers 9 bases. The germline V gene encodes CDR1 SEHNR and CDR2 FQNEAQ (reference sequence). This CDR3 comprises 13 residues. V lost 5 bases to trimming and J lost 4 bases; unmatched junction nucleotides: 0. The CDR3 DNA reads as TGTGCCAGCAGCACTAGCGGGTACAATGAGCAGTTCTTC. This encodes CASSTSGYNEQFF.

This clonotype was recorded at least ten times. The CDR3 protein is CASSLRASTYNEQFF. CDR3 nucleotide sequence: TGTGCCAGCAGTCTGCGAGCGAGTACCTACAATGAGCAGTTCTTC. The chain uses TRBV27 and TRBJ2-1; D call uncertain. CDR1 is MNHEY, CDR2 SMNVEV, per germline (reference sequence). Trimming removed 5 bases from V and 2 bases from J, with 13 bases in between. This CDR3 is 15 amino acids long.

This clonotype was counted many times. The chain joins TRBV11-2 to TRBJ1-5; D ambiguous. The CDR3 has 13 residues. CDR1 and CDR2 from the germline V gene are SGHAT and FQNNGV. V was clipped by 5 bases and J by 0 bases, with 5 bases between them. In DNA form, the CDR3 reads TGTGCCAGCAGCCGAAATAGCAATCAGCCCCAGCATTTT. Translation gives CASSRNSNQPQHF. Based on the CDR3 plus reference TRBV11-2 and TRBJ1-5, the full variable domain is EAGVAQSPRYKIIEKRQSVAFWCNPISGHATLYWYQQILGQGPKLLIQFQNNGVVDDSQLPKDRFSAERLKGVDSTLKIQPAKLEDSAVYLCASSRNSNQPQHFGDGTRLSIL.

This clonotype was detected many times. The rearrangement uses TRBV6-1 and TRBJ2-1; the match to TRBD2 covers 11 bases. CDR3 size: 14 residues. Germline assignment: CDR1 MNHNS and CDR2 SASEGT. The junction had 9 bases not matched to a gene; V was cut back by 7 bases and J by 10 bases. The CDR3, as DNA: TGTGCCAGCACGCGTAGCGGGGGGGGCGTGGAGCAGTTCTTC. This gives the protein CASTRSGGGVEQFF.

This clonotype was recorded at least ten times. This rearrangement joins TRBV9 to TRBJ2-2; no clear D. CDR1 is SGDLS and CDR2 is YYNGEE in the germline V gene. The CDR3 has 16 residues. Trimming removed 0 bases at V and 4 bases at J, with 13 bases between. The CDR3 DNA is TGTGCCAGCAGCGTAGGCCAAACGGTGTCCACCGGGGAGCTGTTTTTT. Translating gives CASSVGQTVSTGELFF.

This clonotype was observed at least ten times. The CDR3 DNA follows: TGTGCCAGTAGTTCACGCCCCGGACAGGGGGGCAGCTCCTATAATTCACCCCTCCACTTT. It translates to CASSSRPGQGGSSYNSPLHF. The chain links TRBV19 to TRBJ1-6, with 10 positions matching TRBD1. Germline loops: CDR1 LNHDA, CDR2 SQIVND (reference sequence). Unmatched junction bases numbered 13, after V lost 5 bases and J lost 0 bases. The CDR3 covers 20 residues.

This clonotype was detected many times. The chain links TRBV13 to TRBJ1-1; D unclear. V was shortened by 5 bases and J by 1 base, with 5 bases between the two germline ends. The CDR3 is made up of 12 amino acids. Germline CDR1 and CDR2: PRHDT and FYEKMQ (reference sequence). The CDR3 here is CASSDQNTEAFF. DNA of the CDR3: TGTGCCAGCAGCGACCAGAACACTGAAGCTTTCTTT.

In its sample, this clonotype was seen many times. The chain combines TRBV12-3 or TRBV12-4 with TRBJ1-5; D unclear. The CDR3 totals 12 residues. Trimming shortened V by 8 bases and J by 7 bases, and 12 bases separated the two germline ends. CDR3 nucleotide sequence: TGTGCCAGCCTATCAGCCATGCAGCCCCAGCATTTT. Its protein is CASLSAMQPQHF.

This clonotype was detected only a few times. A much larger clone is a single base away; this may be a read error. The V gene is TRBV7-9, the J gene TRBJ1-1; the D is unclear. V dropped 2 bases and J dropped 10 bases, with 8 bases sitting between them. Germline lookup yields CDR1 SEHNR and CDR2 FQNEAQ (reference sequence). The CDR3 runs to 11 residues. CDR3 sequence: CASSLKDGAFF. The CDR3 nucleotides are TGTGCCAGCAGCTTAAAGGATGGAGCTTTCTTT.

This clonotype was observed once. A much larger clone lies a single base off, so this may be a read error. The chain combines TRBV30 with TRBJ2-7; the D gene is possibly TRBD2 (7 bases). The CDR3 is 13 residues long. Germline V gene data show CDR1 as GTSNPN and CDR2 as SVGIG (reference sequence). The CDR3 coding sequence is TGTGCCCGGAGTAGGGGGGAGGGCCAAGAGCAGTACTTC. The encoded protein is CARSRGEGQEQYF.

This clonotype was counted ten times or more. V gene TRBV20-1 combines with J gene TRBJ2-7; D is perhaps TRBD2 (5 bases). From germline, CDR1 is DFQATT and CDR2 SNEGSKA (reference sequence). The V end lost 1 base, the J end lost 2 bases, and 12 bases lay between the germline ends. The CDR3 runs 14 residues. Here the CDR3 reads CSARGTDQAYEQYF. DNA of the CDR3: TGCAGTGCTAGAGGGACTGACCAGGCCTACGAGCAGTACTTC.

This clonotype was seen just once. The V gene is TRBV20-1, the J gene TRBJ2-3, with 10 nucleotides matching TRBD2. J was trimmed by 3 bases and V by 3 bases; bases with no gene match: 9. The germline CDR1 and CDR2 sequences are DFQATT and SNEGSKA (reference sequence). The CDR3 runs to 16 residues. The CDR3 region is CSARGPGLASTDTQYF. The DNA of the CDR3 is TGCAGTGCTAGGGGCCCGGGACTAGCGTCGACAGATACGCAGTATTTT.

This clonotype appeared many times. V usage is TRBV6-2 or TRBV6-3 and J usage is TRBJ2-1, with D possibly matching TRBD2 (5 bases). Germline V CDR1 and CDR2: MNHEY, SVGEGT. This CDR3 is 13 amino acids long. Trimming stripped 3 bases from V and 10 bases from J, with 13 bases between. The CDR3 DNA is TGTGCCAGCAGTTATATGAGGGATGGGGAGCAGTTCTTC. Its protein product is CASSYMRDGEQFF.

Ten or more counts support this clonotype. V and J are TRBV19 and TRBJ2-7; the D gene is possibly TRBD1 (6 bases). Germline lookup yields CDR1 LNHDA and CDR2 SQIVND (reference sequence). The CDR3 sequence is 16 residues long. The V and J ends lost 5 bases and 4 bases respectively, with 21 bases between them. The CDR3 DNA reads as TGTGCCAGTAGTCGCGATGCCCCACAGGACAGTTACGAGCAGTACTTC. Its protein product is CASSRDAPQDSYEQYF.

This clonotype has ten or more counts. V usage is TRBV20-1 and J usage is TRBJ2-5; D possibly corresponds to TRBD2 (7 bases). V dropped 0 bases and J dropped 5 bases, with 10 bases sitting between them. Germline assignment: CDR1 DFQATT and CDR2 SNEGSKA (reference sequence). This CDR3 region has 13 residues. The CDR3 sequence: CSARDRGGETQYF. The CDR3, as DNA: TGCAGTGCTAGAGACAGGGGAGGGGAGACCCAGTACTTC.

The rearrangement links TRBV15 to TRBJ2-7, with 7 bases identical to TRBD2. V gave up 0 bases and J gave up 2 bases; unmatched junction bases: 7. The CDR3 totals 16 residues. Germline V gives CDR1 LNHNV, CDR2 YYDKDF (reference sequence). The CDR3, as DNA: TGTGCCACCAGCAGAGACGGAGCGGGACTCCCCTACGAGCAGTACTTC. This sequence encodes CATSRDGAGLPYEQYF. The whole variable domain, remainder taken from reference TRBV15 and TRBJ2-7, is DAMVIQNPRYQVTQFGKPVTLSCSQTLNHNVMYWYQQKSSQAPKLLFHYYDKDFNNEADTPDNFQSRRPNTSFCFLDIRSPGLGDTAMYLCATSRDGAGLPYEQYFGPGTRLTVT.

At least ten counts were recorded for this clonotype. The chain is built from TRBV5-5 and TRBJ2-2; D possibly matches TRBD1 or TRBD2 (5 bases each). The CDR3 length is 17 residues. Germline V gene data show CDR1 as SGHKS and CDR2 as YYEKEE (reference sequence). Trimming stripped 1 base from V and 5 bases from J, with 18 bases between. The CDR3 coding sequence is TGTGCCAGCAGCTTGTGGGGGAGCCAGTTCCAGACCGGGGAGCTGTTTTTT. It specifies CASSLWGSQFQTGELFF.

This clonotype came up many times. This chain's CDR3 is CASRPPGANVLTF. The DNA of the CDR3 is TGTGCCAGCCGTCCACCCGGGGCCAACGTCCTGACTTTC. The rearrangement uses TRBV12-3 or TRBV12-4 and TRBJ2-6; the D is unclear. The CDR3 is made up of 13 amino acids. Between the trimmed V and J ends, which lost 8 bases and 4 bases, there was a span of 9 bases.

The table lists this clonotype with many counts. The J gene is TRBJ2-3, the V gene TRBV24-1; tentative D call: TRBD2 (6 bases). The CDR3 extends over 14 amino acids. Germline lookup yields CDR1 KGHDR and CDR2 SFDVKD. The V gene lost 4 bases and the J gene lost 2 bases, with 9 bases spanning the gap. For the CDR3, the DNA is TGTGCCACCAGTGACGGGAGTTACACAGATACGCAGTATTTT. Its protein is CATSDGSYTDTQYF.

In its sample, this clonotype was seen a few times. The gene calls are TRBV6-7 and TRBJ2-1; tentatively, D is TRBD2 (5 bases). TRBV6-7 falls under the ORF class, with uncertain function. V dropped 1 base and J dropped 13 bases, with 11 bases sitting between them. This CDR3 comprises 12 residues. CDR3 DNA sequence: TGTGCCAGCAGTTACTATGGGGAGAGACAGTTCTTC. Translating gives CASSYYGERQFF.

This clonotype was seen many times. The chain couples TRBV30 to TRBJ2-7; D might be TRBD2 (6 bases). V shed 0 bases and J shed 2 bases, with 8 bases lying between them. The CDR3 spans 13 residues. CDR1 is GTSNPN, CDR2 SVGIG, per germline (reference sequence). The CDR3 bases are TGTGCCTGGAGTGTACGGGGGACCTACGAGCAGTACTTC. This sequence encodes CAWSVRGTYEQYF.

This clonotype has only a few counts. The CDR3 DNA follows: TGTGCCAGCAGTGTCCCCGGAGCGGGAGGGCCTTCCGATACGCAGTATTTT. This translates into CASSVPGAGGPSDTQYF. The rearrangement uses TRBV25-1 and TRBJ2-3; TRBD2 matches at 10 bases. V gave up 4 bases and J gave up 6 bases; unmatched junction bases: 13. The CDR3 covers 17 residues. Per germline, CDR1 MGHDK and CDR2 SYGVNS.

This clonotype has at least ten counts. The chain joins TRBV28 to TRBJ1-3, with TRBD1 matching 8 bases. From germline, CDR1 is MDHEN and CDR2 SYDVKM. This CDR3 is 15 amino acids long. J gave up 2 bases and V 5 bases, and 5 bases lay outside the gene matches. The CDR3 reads CASSPLTGAGNTIYF. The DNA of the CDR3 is TGTGCCAGCAGTCCTCTGACAGGGGCTGGAAACACCATATATTTT.

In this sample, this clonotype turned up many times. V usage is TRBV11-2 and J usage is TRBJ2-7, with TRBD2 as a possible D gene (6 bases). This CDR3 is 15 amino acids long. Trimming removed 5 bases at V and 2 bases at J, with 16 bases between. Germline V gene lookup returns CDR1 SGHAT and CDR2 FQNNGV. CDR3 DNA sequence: TGTGCCAGCAGCACCCTTTCTAGCGAGACCTACGAGCAGTACTTC. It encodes CASSTLSSETYEQYF.

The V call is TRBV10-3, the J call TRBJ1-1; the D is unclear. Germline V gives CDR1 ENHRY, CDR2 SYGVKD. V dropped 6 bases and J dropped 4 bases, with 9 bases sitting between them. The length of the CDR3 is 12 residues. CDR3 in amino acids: CAIRGGSTEAFF. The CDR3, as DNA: TGTGCCATCAGGGGAGGCTCCACTGAAGCTTTCTTT.